This T cell receptor (beta chain) was recorded in a study of shared T cell receptors in the human thymus. Repertoires were generated with immunoSEQ multiplex PCR, while TCRdb's copy carries only in-frame clones and drops some. The data show 630,000 or so clones, with more than 70% seen just once and just under 0.0095% held by the top ten. The sample was also reused in another study, on human thymus T cells. That work adds: The donor group consisted of healthy Finnish infants who were having corrective surgery for congenital heart defects. Corrective cardiac surgery supplied the resected thymus tissue. Unrelated individuals had highly overlapping thymic repertoires, as reported in related research.

The sequence was collected from a boy in the first two years of life with a congenital heart defect. Source material: thymocytes.

The CDR3 DNA sequence: TGTGCCAGCAGCCGACTGGCGGGGCGGACCGGGGAGCTGTTTTTT. Amino acid sequence: CASSRLAGRTGELFF. The rearrangement links TRBV7-2 to TRBJ2-2; tentatively, D is TRBD2 (6 bases). The germline gives CDR1 SGHTA, CDR2 FQGNSA. Trimming stripped 5 bases from V and 5 bases from J, with 15 bases between. This CDR3 contains 15 residues. Full variable domain (remainder filled in from reference TRBV7-2 and TRBJ2-2): GAGVSQSPSNKVTEKGKDVELRCDPISGHTALYWYRQSLGQGLEFLIYFQGNSAPDKSGLPSDRFSAERTGGSVSTLTIQRTQQEDSAVYLCASSRLAGRTGELFFGEGSRLTVL.